These T cell receptor beta chains were read from a single sample in a study of blood T cell repertoires in COVID-19. Repertoires were generated with immunoSEQ multiplex PCR, while TCRdb's copy carries only in-frame clones and drops some. Of roughly 250,000 clones detected, approximately 90% appear once; the ten largest clones hold more than 0.75%. The sequenced material came from peripheral blood. The receptors were sampled from a young man with acute or convalescent COVID-19. Each CDR3 is given with its conserved first and last residue. A D gene is named only where the DNA matches it firmly. Part of the rows lack a size; the others show once, few, many or a class for expanded clones.

>.|.|TRBV2|TRBJ1-2
TGTGCCGGCTCCTCCGTTTCTTATGGCTACACCTTC
CAGSSVSYGYTF
>.|.|TRBV3-1/TRBV3-2|TRBJ2-5
TGTGCCAGCAGCCAACTTCCTAGAGAAGAGACCCAGTACTTC
CASSQLPREETQYF
>.|.|TRBV4-1|TRBJ2-1
TGCGCCAGCAGCCAAGAGGCGAGGGCCGGAAATGAGCAGTTCTTC
CASSQEARAGNEQFF
>.|.|TRBV11-3|TRBJ2-2
TGTGCCAGCAGCTCGGGGTCGGGGTACACCGGGGAGCTGTTTTTT
CASSSGSGYTGELFF
>.|.|TRBV5-1|TRBJ2-7
TGCGCCAGTAGTGGGTCGGCCCGGAACAGCTCCTACGAGCAGTACTTC
CASSGSARNSSYEQYF
>.|TRBD1|TRBV29-1|TRBJ1-5
TGCAGCGTTCGGACAGGGGTTGATCAGCCCCAGCATTTT
CSVRTGVDQPQHF
>.|TRBD1|TRBV2|TRBJ2-2
TGTGCCAGCAGGGCGGACAGGGTGAACACCGGGGAGCTGTTTTTT
CASRADRVNTGELFF
>.|TRBD1|TRBV3-1/TRBV3-2|TRBJ1-2
TGTGCCAGCAGCCTTAGCCGGGACAGGGCTAAACCTAACTATGGCTACACCTTC
CASSLSRDRAKPNYGYTF
>.|TRBD2|TRBV5-1|TRBJ2-7
TGCGCCAGCAGCTTGGTTTTACTAGCGGGAGGCCAGGTACGGTACGAGCAGTACTTC
CASSLVLLAGGQVRYEQYF
>.|TRBD2|TRBV28|TRBJ2-5
TGTGCCAGCAGTCTGGGGACTAGCGGGAGTACGGCCCAGTACTTC
CASSLGTSGSTAQYF
>.|.|TRBV3-1/TRBV3-2|TRBJ1-6
TGTGCCAGCAGCCCTCGACAGGTGAATTCACCCCTCCACTTT
CASSPRQVNSPLHF
>.|.|TRBV7-2|TRBJ2-7
TGTGCCAGCAGCTTGCGGGCGGTTACCTACGAGCAGTACTTC
CASSLRAVTYEQYF
>.|.|TRBV6-5|TRBJ1-3
TGTGCCAGCAGTTACTCGCCAGGGTCTGGAAACACCATATATTTT
CASSYSPGSGNTIYF
>once|TRBD1|TRBV30|TRBJ1-3
TGTGCCTGGAGCCGAGGACAGGGGATTAGGGACACCATATATTTT
CAWSRGQGIRDTIYF
>few|.|TRBV4-1|TRBJ1-3
TGCGCCAGCAGCCGCGGAGACTCTGGAAACACCATATATTTT
CASSRGDSGNTIYF
>once|.|TRBV15|TRBJ1-2
TGTGCCACCAGCAGAGGCCCCAGGGGCTCTAACTATGGCTACACCTTC
CATSRGPRGSNYGYTF
>.|TRBD2|TRBV2|TRBJ2-7
TGTGCCAGCCGGGAGGAGGGCCTCGACGGCGAGCAGTACTTC
CASREEGLDGEQYF
>.|.|TRBV3-1/TRBV3-2|TRBJ1-3
TGTGCCAGCAGCCCAAACACAGGGATCAGCGGTAACACCATATATTTT
CASSPNTGISGNTIYF
>.|.|TRBV30|TRBJ1-4
TGTGCCTGGAGACAACAGGGTTGGACTAATGAAAAACTGTTTTTT
CAWRQQGWTNEKLFF
>.|.|TRBV5-1|TRBJ2-2
TGCGCCAGCAAGCAGGCGCCAGGGGACACCGGGGAGCTGTTTTTT
CASKQAPGDTGELFF
>.|TRBD1|TRBV28|TRBJ2-5
TGTGCCAGCAGTGTACCAACCGGGACAGGGGTCGAGACCCAGTACTTC
CASSVPTGTGVETQYF
>few|.|TRBV5-1|TRBJ2-2
TGCGCCAGCAGCTTGGCCGGGGATATCGGGGAGCTGTTTTTT
CASSLAGDIGELFF
>.|TRBD1|TRBV7-9|TRBJ2-5
TGTGCCAGCAGCGGGGACAGGTATCTCGGAGAGACCCAGTACTTC
CASSGDRYLGETQYF
>.|TRBD2|TRBV7-7|TRBJ2-1
TGTGCTAGCAGCCCACTGGCGGGAGGGCACAATGAGCAGTTCTTC
CASSPLAGGHNEQFF
>.|.|TRBV7-9|TRBJ1-1
TGTGCCAGCAGCTTAATGAGTGTTAGGAACACTGAAGCTTTCTTT
CASSLMSVRNTEAFF
>.|TRBD1|TRBV5-4|TRBJ1-1
TGTGCCAGCAGCTTGTACAGGGGGGGCACTGAAGCTTTCTTT
CASSLYRGGTEAFF